This T cell receptor beta chain derives from a study of OX40 agonist ivuxolimab in advanced cancers. The CDR3 runs to 12 residues. The germline CDR1 and CDR2 sequences are MNHEY and SMNVEV (reference sequence). V was trimmed by 10 bases and J by 0 bases, leaving 9 bases between them. Only in-frame clones appear in the TCRdb table, and some are missing; sequencing was by immunoSEQ multiplex PCR. The sample has over 55,000 clones; roughly nine tenths are singletons. The material sequenced was CD4+ or CD8+ T cells sorted from blood, taken in a trial of the OX40 agonist ivuxolimab. J is TRBJ2-5 and V is TRBV27; possible D gene TRBD2, 6 bases. The clonotype comes from an adult with an advanced solid tumor such as melanoma, head and neck, liver or kidney cancer. As DNA, the CDR3 is TGTGCCACCCGGGGGTACCAAGAGACCCAGTACTTC. Translated, it gives CATRGYQETQYF.